This T cell receptor (beta chain) was captured in a study of neurological immune-mediated disorders (dated by TCRdb to about 2019). Background for the entire study: Using UMI-based sequencing, the study compared peripheral blood TCR-beta repertoires from patients with HTLV-I-associated myelopathy (HAM/TSP), patients with multiple sclerosis, and healthy controls. The approximately 96 TCR-beta libraries covered PBMC samples along with longitudinal samples, technical triplicates, and paired sorted CD4+ and CD8+ T-cell subsets. Longitudinal HAM/TSP and healthy donors had 3 time-points each (about 3-40 month intervals). The cohort was made up of around 70 subjects, consisting of some 15 HAM/TSP patients, around 35 multiple sclerosis patients and some 20 healthy controls. Study-wide conclusions, independent of this receptor: The highest TCR clonal expansion was observed in HAM/TSP patients, whereas the lowest was observed in MS patients, even when compared with healthy controls. Expanded clones from different subjects shared no identical CDR3 amino acid sequences, which suggests that TCR-beta repertoires were private in all groups.

The time point label of this sample denotes: longitudinal time-point 2. The healthy controls were volunteers from a blood bank in Maryland, USA. Unsorted PBMC libraries were generated from 2 million PBMCs stored in RNAlater at -80 °C until RNA extraction. Peripheral blood underwent Ficoll-Hypaque density gradient centrifugation to isolate PBMCs, which were then cryopreserved in liquid nitrogen. Spanning cysteine to phenylalanine, the CDR3 consists of 11 amino acids. Only the CDR3 region is kept as DNA, spanning 33 bases read in frame from base 1. CDR1 MNHEY and CDR2 SVGAGI were looked up in the germline V gene. A distance of 3 bases separates the germline ends of V and J, which lose 0 bases and 6 bases respectively. cDNA synthesis used template-switch 5'RACE with a primer carrying a 10-nucleotide random unique molecular identifier tagging each TCR transcript. Over 180 million TCR-beta sequences, covering 15-18 subjects, were produced in each sequencing run. The RNeasy kit was used for extraction of total RNA. TCR-beta VDJ regions were amplified with primers for the TCR constant region and the 5'RACE anchor, using the KAPA Real-time Library Amplification kit. A first PCR added sample indexes and Illumina adaptors, and a second PCR then raised library yield. After purification with Ampure beads, the TCR product of roughly 650 bp was size-selected on a 2% E-gel SizeSelection system. Library quality was checked on a Bioanalyzer, concentration was measured with Qubit, and libraries were quantified with the Kapa Library Quantification kit before pooling. An Illumina HiSeq 2500 was used to sequence the libraries paired-end at 2 x 150 bp. To increase sequence diversity, roughly 25-31% phiX was spiked into each library pool. Concerning the study's data processing: The quality-filtered reads were processed with the UMI-based MiGEC pipeline, whose error correction step removed more than 80% of the raw TCR sequences. VDJ genes were aligned to IMGT germline references, and clonotypes were defined by unique CDR3 amino acid sequence plus V-J genes. Clonal expansion, Shannon diversity and CDR3 relatedness were evaluated with VDJtools (CalcPairwiseDistances, ClusterSamples), while phylogenetic trees were built in CLCbio workbench. Clones with at least 8 unique UMIs were defined as expanded, with this threshold being based on coefficient-of-variation modelling across technical triplicates. The public sequencing data were trimmed at Q25 with fastp and processed into clonotypes with MiXCR by TCRdb, which kept only in-frame beta chains. Records with the same CDR3 protein are collapsed into one entry carrying the most frequent genes and DNA. The V and J calls were not made by the authors but by TCRdb's processing. This sample has more than 55,000 distinct CDR3 sequences in its table, and around 9.7% of those were observed once. The top ten constitute 12% of the sample.

This clonotype was seen ten or more times. Its target antigen remains unknown. There are no base qualities to consult, and no much larger clone falls within one base. This TCR was recovered from a man aged 25-45 years in good health. The rearrangement joined TRBV6-5 to TRBJ2-7; a confident D gene designation cannot be given. Input material: PBMCs. The nucleotide sequence reads as follows: TGTGCCAGCAGTTACTCCGGCGAGCAGTACTTC. This codes for CASSYSGEQYF.